The rows below give T cell receptor beta chains drawn from one sample of a study of T cell changes during pregnancy in multiple sclerosis. Produced via immunoSEQ multiplex PCR; TCRdb's table is partial and in-frame only. The sample carries 40,000 to 60,000 clones, over 85% recorded once. Sequences were derived from CD4+ T cells from peripheral blood mononuclear cells, sampled before pregnancy. The receptors were sampled from a female donor with multiple sclerosis, enrolled in a pregnancy study. Each CDR3 is given with its conserved first and last residue. Each record gives: D gene, J gene, clone size, V gene, CDR3 protein, CDR3 DNA. D genes are given only for firm matches. Expanded clones get a size class; other rows say once, few or many, or leave the size out.

D gene: -; J gene: TRBJ2-1; clone size: -; V gene: TRBV30; CDR3 protein: CAWSLANEQFF; CDR3 DNA: TGTGCCTGGAGTCTAGCAAATGAGCAGTTCTTC
D gene: -; J gene: TRBJ2-1; clone size: once; V gene: TRBV7-7; CDR3 protein: CASSLSGNNEQFF; CDR3 DNA: TGTGCCAGCAGCTTAAGCGGTAACAATGAGCAGTTCTTC
D gene: TRBD2; J gene: TRBJ2-1; clone size: -; V gene: TRBV5-4; CDR3 protein: CASSLATGGRGDNEQFF; CDR3 DNA: TGTGCCAGCAGCTTGGCCACCGGCGGGAGGGGGGACAATGAGCAGTTCTTC
D gene: -; J gene: TRBJ1-1; clone size: -; V gene: TRBV28; CDR3 protein: CASSLETDLNTEAFF; CDR3 DNA: TGTGCCAGCTCACTTGAGACAGACCTCAACACTGAAGCTTTCTTT
D gene: TRBD1; J gene: TRBJ1-4; clone size: once; V gene: TRBV5-4; CDR3 protein: CASRQAGGKREKLFF; CDR3 DNA: TGTGCCAGCAGGCAAGCAGGGGGCAAGCGCGAAAAACTGTTTTTT
D gene: -; J gene: TRBJ1-1; clone size: -; V gene: TRBV7-6; CDR3 protein: CASSLNQGRTEAFF; CDR3 DNA: TGTGCCAGCAGCTTAAACCAGGGGCGGACTGAAGCTTTCTTT
D gene: -; J gene: TRBJ2-5; clone size: -; V gene: TRBV20-1; CDR3 protein: CSAVTTGTQYF; CDR3 DNA: TGCAGTGCGGTTACAACAGGGACCCAGTACTTC
D gene: TRBD1; J gene: TRBJ1-3; clone size: -; V gene: TRBV9; CDR3 protein: CASSPDVTGVGNTIYF; CDR3 DNA: TGTGCCAGCAGCCCAGACGTGACAGGGGTAGGAAACACCATATATTTT
D gene: TRBD1; J gene: TRBJ1-4; clone size: -; V gene: TRBV30; CDR3 protein: CAWQGTGEKLFF; CDR3 DNA: TGTGCCTGGCAAGGGACAGGGGAAAAACTGTTTTTT
D gene: -; J gene: TRBJ2-7; clone size: -; V gene: TRBV30; CDR3 protein: CAGATAYEQYF; CDR3 DNA: TGTGCCGGGGCAACAGCCTACGAGCAGTACTTC
D gene: -; J gene: TRBJ1-1; clone size: -; V gene: TRBV5-4; CDR3 protein: CASSARSTGNTEAFF; CDR3 DNA: TGTGCCAGCAGCGCGCGTTCGACAGGGAACACTGAAGCTTTCTTT
D gene: TRBD2; J gene: TRBJ2-7; clone size: -; V gene: TRBV4-1; CDR3 protein: CASSQAPLAGAYEQYF; CDR3 DNA: TGCGCCAGCAGCCAAGCCCCTCTAGCGGGAGCATACGAGCAGTACTTC
D gene: -; J gene: TRBJ2-5; clone size: -; V gene: TRBV4-1; CDR3 protein: CASSQEPPGASQETQYF; CDR3 DNA: TGCGCCAGCAGCCAAGAGCCACCTGGGGCCTCCCAAGAGACCCAGTACTTC
D gene: TRBD1; J gene: TRBJ2-2; clone size: -; V gene: TRBV7-2; CDR3 protein: CASSPRDRLIGELFF; CDR3 DNA: TGTGCCAGCAGCCCAAGGGACAGGCTAATCGGGGAGCTGTTTTTT
D gene: TRBD1; J gene: TRBJ1-1; clone size: -; V gene: TRBV19; CDR3 protein: CASSPLAQGAFEAFF; CDR3 DNA: TGTGCCAGTAGCCCCTTAGCACAGGGGGCGTTTGAAGCTTTCTTT
D gene: -; J gene: TRBJ2-2; clone size: -; V gene: TRBV11-3; CDR3 protein: CASSLVADTNTGELFF; CDR3 DNA: TGTGCCAGCAGCTTAGTAGCGGATACGAACACCGGGGAGCTGTTTTTT
D gene: TRBD1; J gene: TRBJ1-4; clone size: once; V gene: TRBV13; CDR3 protein: CASSFGQGGKLFF; CDR3 DNA: TGTGCCAGCAGCTTCGGACAGGGGGGAAAACTGTTTTTT
D gene: TRBD2; J gene: TRBJ2-4; clone size: -; V gene: TRBV10-2; CDR3 protein: CASSESGLADFKNIQYF; CDR3 DNA: TGCGCCAGCAGTGAGTCCGGGCTAGCGGATTTCAAAAACATTCAGTACTTC
D gene: -; J gene: TRBJ2-1; clone size: once; V gene: TRBV21-1; CDR3 protein: CASSKGGGREKFF; CDR3 DNA: TGTGCCAGCAGCAAAGGTGGTGGGAGGGAGAAGTTCTTC
D gene: -; J gene: TRBJ1-2; clone size: -; V gene: TRBV5-1; CDR3 protein: CASSPGLGSQIGGYTF; CDR3 DNA: TGCGCCAGCAGCCCCGGACTGGGCTCCCAAATAGGAGGCTACACCTTC
D gene: -; J gene: TRBJ2-2; clone size: -; V gene: TRBV27; CDR3 protein: CASSFMSSGELFF; CDR3 DNA: TGTGCCAGCAGTTTTATGTCGTCCGGGGAGCTGTTTTTT
D gene: -; J gene: TRBJ1-2; clone size: -; V gene: TRBV5-4; CDR3 protein: CASSARGGANYGYTF; CDR3 DNA: TGTGCCAGCAGCGCGAGGGGGGGAGCTAACTATGGCTACACCTTC
D gene: -; J gene: TRBJ2-7; clone size: -; V gene: TRBV21-1; CDR3 protein: CASSKLPGGIVNEQYF; CDR3 DNA: TGTGCCAGCAGTAAATTACCCGGGGGGATAGTAAACGAGCAGTACTTC
D gene: -; J gene: TRBJ1-1; clone size: -; V gene: TRBV29-1; CDR3 protein: CSVAAGRTEAFF; CDR3 DNA: TGCAGCGTTGCCGCGGGACGGACTGAAGCTTTCTTT
D gene: TRBD2; J gene: TRBJ2-3; clone size: few; V gene: TRBV27; CDR3 protein: CASSLTSGGADTQYF; CDR3 DNA: TGTGCCAGCAGTCTAACTAGCGGAGGAGCAGATACGCAGTATTTT
D gene: TRBD2; J gene: TRBJ2-7; clone size: -; V gene: TRBV9; CDR3 protein: CASSVGSGTSGNHEQYF; CDR3 DNA: TGTGCCAGCAGCGTAGGCTCCGGGACTAGCGGAAACCACGAGCAGTACTTC
D gene: -; J gene: TRBJ1-5; clone size: -; V gene: TRBV5-4; CDR3 protein: CASSRSRDQPQHF; CDR3 DNA: TGTGCCAGCAGCAGGAGTCGGGATCAGCCCCAGCATTTT
D gene: TRBD1; J gene: TRBJ2-7; clone size: -; V gene: TRBV6-6; CDR3 protein: CASRGGQGVSEQYF; CDR3 DNA: TGTGCCAGCAGGGGGGGACAGGGGGTTTCCGAGCAGTACTTC
D gene: -; J gene: TRBJ2-5; clone size: -; V gene: TRBV29-1; CDR3 protein: CSVIPSRGQETQYF; CDR3 DNA: TGCAGCGTAATTCCCTCCCGGGGACAAGAGACCCAGTACTTC